These 18 T cell receptor beta chains originate from one sample sequenced in a study of cytomegalovirus exposure and HLA in healthy donors. The PCR contained 60 Vbeta and 13 Jbeta primers. Method: immunoSEQ multiplex PCR; TCRdb's copy keeps in-frame clones and lacks some. The specimen's table records tens of thousands of clones. The material sequenced was PBMCs. The receptors derive from a middle-aged woman in good health and CMV-seronegative.

This chain joins TRBV18 and TRBJ1-4; D is possibly TRBD1 (5 bases). In germline, CDR1 is KGHSH, CDR2 LQKENI. V lost 1 base and J lost 7, with 10 bases in between. This CDR3 region has 14 residues. CDR3 DNA: TGTGCCAGCTCACCACAGGGGAACCGTGAAAAACTGTTTTTT. It specifies CASSPQGNREKLFF.

Notes on this clone: One junction end disagrees with the germline gene, perhaps due to a read error. V is TRBV13 and J is TRBJ1-3; TRBD1 is a possible D gene (5 bases). This CDR3 comprises 14 residues. CDR1 and CDR2 from the germline V gene are PRHDT and FYEKMQ (reference sequence). CDR3 sequence reads: CASTLSGDGNTIYF. CDR3 DNA sequence: TGTGCCAGCACCTTATCGGGGGATGGAAACACCATATATTTT.

The chain recombines TRBV5-6 with TRBJ2-3; 11 bases map to TRBD2. The germline CDR1 and CDR2 sequences are SGHDT and YYEEEE. The V and J ends lost 4 bases and 5 bases, in that order; junction bases with no gene match: 6. The length of the CDR3 is 15 residues. CDR3 coding DNA: TGTGCCAGCAGCGCTAAACTAGCGGGAGTAGATACGCAGTATTTT. Translated: CASSAKLAGVDTQYF. The variable domain in full, with the rest retrieved from reference TRBV5-6 and TRBJ2-3, is DAGVTQSPTHLIKTRGQQVTLRCSPKSGHDTVSWYQQALGQGPQFIFQYYEEEERQRGNFPDRFSGHQFPNYSSELNVNALLLGDSALYLCASSAKLAGVDTQYFGPGTRLTVL.

This chain connects TRBV5-1 to TRBJ2-1; TRBD1 aligns across 10 bases. Per germline, CDR1 SGHRS and CDR2 YFSETQ. The CDR3 spans 15 residues. Germline trimming cut 4 bases from V and 7 bases from J; bases unmatched to any gene: 8. DNA for the CDR3: TGCGCCAGCAGCCAAGACAGGGGGCTAGGGAATGAGCAGTTCTTC. Its translation: CASSQDRGLGNEQFF.

The V call is TRBV4-3, the J call TRBJ2-7, with 10 bases fitting TRBD2. The germline CDR1 and CDR2 sequences are LGHNA and YSLEER. CDR3 length: 15 residues. The V and J ends lost 0 bases and 4 bases, in that order; junction bases with no gene match: 3. The CDR3 reads CASSQETSGVYEQYF. Written as DNA, the CDR3 is TGCGCCAGCAGCCAAGAAACTAGCGGGGTTTACGAGCAGTACTTC.

Written as DNA, the CDR3 is TGCGCCAGCAGCCATTTACAGGTAGATCAGCCCCAGCATTTT. This encodes CASSHLQVDQPQHF. V is TRBV4-1 and J is TRBJ1-5, with D tentatively TRBD1 (5 bases). Per germline, CDR1 MGHRA and CDR2 YSYEKL. The CDR3 is 14 amino acids. V was pared by 3 bases and J by 5 bases, with 11 bases between.

The chain employs TRBV19 and TRBJ2-3; perhaps TRBD2 as D (6 bases). The ends were cut back, 6 bases at V and 5 bases at J, with 15 bases in the middle. CDR1 LNHDA and CDR2 SQIVND come from the germline V gene (reference sequence). This CDR3 contains 14 residues. The CDR3 here is CASRPTGAGDTQYF. The DNA for the CDR3 is TGTGCCAGTAGACCCACGGGAGCCGGAGATACGCAGTATTTT.

This chain connects TRBV19 to TRBJ2-5; 9 bases align to TRBD2. Germline trimming cut 1 base from V and 5 bases from J; bases unmatched to any gene: 20. Germline V CDR1 and CDR2: LNHDA, SQIVND (reference sequence). The CDR3 contains 20 residues. As DNA, the CDR3 is TGTGCCAGTAGTATAGGCCTCGGGGTGTTGGGGACTAGCTGGAGTGAGACCCAGTACTTC. This translates into CASSIGLGVLGTSWSETQYF.

The chain recombines TRBV4-3 with TRBJ2-1; D remains unclear. V was shortened by 0 bases and J by 6 bases, with 15 bases between the two germline ends. The CDR3 spans 16 residues. CDR1 is LGHNA and CDR2 is YSLEER in the germline V gene. This CDR3 reads CASSQDASVVGNEQFF. The CDR3 DNA follows: TGCGCCAGCAGCCAAGATGCCAGCGTTGTCGGCAATGAGCAGTTCTTC.

The CDR3 reads CASSPSGDLNYGYTF. The CDR3 DNA sequence: TGTGCCAGCAGCCCGTCGGGGGATCTTAACTATGGCTACACCTTC. The chain combines TRBV4-2 with TRBJ1-2; a possible D gene is TRBD1 (5 bases). CDR1 is LGHNA, CDR2 YNFKEQ, per germline. The CDR3 extends over 15 amino acids. Trimming took 4 bases from V and 1 from J, leaving 13 bases between them.

This chain uses TRBV4-2 with TRBJ2-7; TRBD1 aligns across 7 bases. The CDR3 sequence is 16 residues long. From germline, CDR1 is LGHNA and CDR2 YNFKEQ. V trimming: 4 bases; J trimming: 4 bases; junction bases outside the gene matches: 13. DNA for the CDR3: TGTGCCAGCAGCCCAAGAATAGGGGACAGTCAGTACGAGCAGTACTTC. Residues: CASSPRIGDSQYEQYF.

The chain links TRBV7-2 to TRBJ2-2; D is undetermined. The V and J ends lost 4 bases and 5 bases respectively, with 8 bases between them. CDR1 SGHTA and CDR2 FQGNSA come from the germline V gene. The CDR3 is 13 residues long. CDR3 sequence (DNA): TGTGCCAGCAGCTCTGCGTGGACCGGGGAGCTGTTTTTT. Amino acid sequence: CASSSAWTGELFF.

The chain links TRBV30 to TRBJ1-5, with D possibly being TRBD1 (6 bases). Trimming took 0 bases from V and 11 from J, leaving 14 bases between them. The CDR3 is 13 residues long. From germline, CDR1 is GTSNPN and CDR2 SVGIG (reference sequence). The CDR3, as DNA: TGTGCCTGGAGTGTGGGGGACGGACAGACCCAGCATTTT. It codes for CAWSVGDGQTQHF.

The chain links TRBV14 to TRBJ1-2; D is possibly TRBD1 (5 bases). V dropped 0 bases and J dropped 7 bases, with 12 bases sitting between them. Looked up from germline, CDR1 is SGHDN and CDR2 is FVKESK. This CDR3 is 14 amino acids long. In DNA, the CDR3 is TGTGCCAGCAGCCAAGATTGGCAGGGCGGTGGCTACACCTTC. It codes for CASSQDWQGGGYTF.

The CDR3 coding sequence is TGTGCCAGCAGCCAAACCCCGGGACAGGGTCACACTGAAGCTTTCTTT. It encodes CASSQTPGQGHTEAFF. This rearrangement joins TRBV27 to TRBJ1-1, with 9 bases identical to TRBD1. Trimming took 6 bases from V and 3 from J; bases not matched to a gene: 11. The CDR3 consists of 16 residues. Germline CDR1 is MNHEY and CDR2 is SMNVEV (reference sequence).

The J gene is TRBJ2-1, the V gene TRBV29-1; 14 positions agree with TRBD2. The CDR3 consists of 15 residues. Germline V lookup: CDR1 SQVTM, CDR2 ANQGSEA. The ends lost 6 bases at V and 6 bases at J; junction bases unmatched: 7. The DNA for the CDR3 is TGCAGCGTACTAGGGACTAGCGGGAGTATCAATGAGCAGTTCTTC. This sequence encodes CSVLGTSGSINEQFF.

This chain links TRBV5-1 with TRBJ2-7; tentatively, D is TRBD1 (5 bases). The CDR3 consists of 16 residues. Looked up from germline, CDR1 is SGHRS and CDR2 is YFSETQ. Trimming removed 0 bases at V and 3 bases at J, with 16 bases between. The CDR3 spells CASSLAGQGVRYEQYF. CDR3 DNA sequence: TGCGCCAGCAGCTTGGCCGGGCAGGGCGTCCGCTACGAGCAGTACTTC.

V usage is TRBV28 and J usage is TRBJ2-2; TRBD2 is a possible D gene (6 bases). V gave up 1 base and J gave up 3 bases, with 9 bases separating them. The CDR3 covers 15 residues. The V gene's germline CDR1 is MDHEN and CDR2 SYDVKM. CDR3 amino acids: CASSLSGSDTGELFF. The CDR3 DNA follows: TGTGCCAGCAGTTTATCCGGGAGTGACACCGGGGAGCTGTTTTTT.